This record concerns one T cell receptor (beta chain) sequence. The data originate from a study of blood T cell repertoires in COVID-19. Repertoires were generated with immunoSEQ multiplex PCR, while TCRdb's copy carries only in-frame clones and drops some. This sample has 150,000 to 200,000 clones, with 85% to 95% found just once. This CDR3 has 16 amino acids. The germline V gene has CDR1 KGHDR and CDR2 SFDVKD. With V trimmed by 4 bases and J by 4 bases, 5 bases remained unmatched. The sequence was obtained from a woman between 45 and 65 years old with acute or convalescent COVID-19. Sequenced: peripheral blood. The rearrangement joins TRBV24-1 to TRBJ1-5; 11 bases are shared with TRBD1. This chain's CDR3 is CATSETGTGGNQPQHF. The DNA for the CDR3 is TGTGCCACCAGTGAAACCGGGACAGGGGGGAATCAGCCCCAGCATTTT.